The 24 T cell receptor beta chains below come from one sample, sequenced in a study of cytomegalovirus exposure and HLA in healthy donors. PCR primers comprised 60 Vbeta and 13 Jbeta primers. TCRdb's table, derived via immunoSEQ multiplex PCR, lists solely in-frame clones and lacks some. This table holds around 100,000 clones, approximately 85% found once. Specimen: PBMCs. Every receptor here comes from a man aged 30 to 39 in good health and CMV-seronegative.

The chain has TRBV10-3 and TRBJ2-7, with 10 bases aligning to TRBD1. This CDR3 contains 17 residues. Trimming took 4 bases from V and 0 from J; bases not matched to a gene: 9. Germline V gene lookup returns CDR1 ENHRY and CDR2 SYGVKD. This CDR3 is CAISASSGQGSSYEQYF. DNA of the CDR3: TGTGCCATCAGTGCAAGTTCGGGACAGGGGAGCTCCTACGAGCAGTACTTC.

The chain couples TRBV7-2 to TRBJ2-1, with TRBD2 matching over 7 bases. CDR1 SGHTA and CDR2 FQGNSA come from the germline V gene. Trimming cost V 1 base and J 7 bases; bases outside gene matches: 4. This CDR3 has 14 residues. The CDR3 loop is CASSLDGLVNEQFF. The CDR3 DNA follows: TGTGCCAGCAGCTTAGATGGACTAGTTAATGAGCAGTTCTTC.

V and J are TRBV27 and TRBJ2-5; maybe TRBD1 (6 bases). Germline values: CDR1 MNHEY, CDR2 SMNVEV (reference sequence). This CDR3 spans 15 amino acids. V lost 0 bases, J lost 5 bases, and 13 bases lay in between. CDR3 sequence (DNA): TGTGCCAGCAGTTTATCAGGGCAGGGGTGGGAGACCCAGTACTTC. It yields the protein CASSLSGQGWETQYF.

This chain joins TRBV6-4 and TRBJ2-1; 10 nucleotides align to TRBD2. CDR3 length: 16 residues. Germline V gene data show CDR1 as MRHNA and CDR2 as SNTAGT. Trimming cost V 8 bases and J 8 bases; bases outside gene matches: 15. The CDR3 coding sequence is TGTGCCAGCTCCCCCTCAGCGGGGGGGGCCGGGGATGAGCAGTTCTTC. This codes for CASSPSAGGAGDEQFF.

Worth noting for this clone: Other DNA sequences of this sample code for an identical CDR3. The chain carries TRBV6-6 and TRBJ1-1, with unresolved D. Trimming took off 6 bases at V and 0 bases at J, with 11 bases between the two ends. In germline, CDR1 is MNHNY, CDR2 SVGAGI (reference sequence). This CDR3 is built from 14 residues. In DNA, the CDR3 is TGTGCCAGCAGACCAGGCAGGATGAACACTGAAGCTTTCTTT. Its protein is CASRPGRMNTEAFF.

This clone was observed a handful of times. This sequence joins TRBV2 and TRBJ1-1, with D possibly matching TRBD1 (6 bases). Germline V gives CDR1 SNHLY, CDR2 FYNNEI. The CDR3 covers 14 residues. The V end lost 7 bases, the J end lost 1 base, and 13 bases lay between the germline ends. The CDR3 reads CASKGGDWNTEAFF. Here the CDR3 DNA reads TGTGCCAGCAAGGGGGGGGATTGGAACACTGAAGCTTTCTTT.

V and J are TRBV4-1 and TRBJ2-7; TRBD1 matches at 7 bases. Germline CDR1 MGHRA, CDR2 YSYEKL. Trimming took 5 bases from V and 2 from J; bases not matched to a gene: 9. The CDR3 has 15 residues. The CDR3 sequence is CASSARDSITYEQYF. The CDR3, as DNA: TGCGCCAGCAGCGCCCGGGACAGTATCACCTACGAGCAGTACTTC.

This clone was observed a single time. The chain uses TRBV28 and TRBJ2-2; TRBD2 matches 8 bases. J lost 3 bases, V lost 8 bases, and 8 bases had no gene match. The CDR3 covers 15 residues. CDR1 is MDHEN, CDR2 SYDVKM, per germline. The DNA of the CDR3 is TGTGCCAGCGCCTTGAGCGGGGGATACACCGGGGAGCTGTTTTTT. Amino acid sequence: CASALSGGYTGELFF. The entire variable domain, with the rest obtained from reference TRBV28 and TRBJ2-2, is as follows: DVKVTQSSRYLVKRTGEKVFLECVQDMDHENMFWYRQDPGLGLRLIYFSYDVKMKEKGDIPEGYSVSREKKERFSLILESASTNQTSMYLCASALSGGYTGELFFGEGSRLTVL.

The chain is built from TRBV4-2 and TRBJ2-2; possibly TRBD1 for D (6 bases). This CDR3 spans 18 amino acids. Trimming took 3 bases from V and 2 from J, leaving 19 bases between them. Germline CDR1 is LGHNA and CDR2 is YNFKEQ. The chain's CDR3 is CASSQGEGQRENTGELFF. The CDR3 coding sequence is TGTGCCAGCAGCCAGGGGGAAGGACAGCGAGAAAACACCGGGGAGCTGTTTTTT.

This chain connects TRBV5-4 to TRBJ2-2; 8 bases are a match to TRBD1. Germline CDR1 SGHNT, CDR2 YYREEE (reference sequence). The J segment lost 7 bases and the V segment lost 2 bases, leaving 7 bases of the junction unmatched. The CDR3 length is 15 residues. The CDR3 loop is CASSLEAGGIGELFF. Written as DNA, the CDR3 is TGTGCCAGCAGCTTAGAGGCAGGGGGCATCGGGGAGCTGTTTTTT.

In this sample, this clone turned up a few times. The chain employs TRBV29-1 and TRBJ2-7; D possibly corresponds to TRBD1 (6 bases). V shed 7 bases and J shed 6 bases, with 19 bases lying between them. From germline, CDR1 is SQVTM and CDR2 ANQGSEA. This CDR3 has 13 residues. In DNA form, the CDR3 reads TGCAGCGGATCCCCGGGACAAGGGAGCGAGCAGTACTTC. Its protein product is CSGSPGQGSEQYF.

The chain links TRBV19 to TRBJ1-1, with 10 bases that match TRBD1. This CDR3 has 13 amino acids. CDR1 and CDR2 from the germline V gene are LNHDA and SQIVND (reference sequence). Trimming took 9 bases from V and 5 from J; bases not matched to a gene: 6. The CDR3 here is CASSDRGQTEAFF. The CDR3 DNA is TGTGCCAGCTCCGACAGGGGGCAAACTGAAGCTTTCTTT. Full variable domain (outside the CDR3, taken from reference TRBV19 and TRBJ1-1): DGGITQSPKYLFRKEGQNVTLSCEQNLNHDAMYWYRQDPGQGLRLIYYSQIVNDFQKGDIAEGYSVSREKKESFPLTVTSAQKNPTAFYLCASSDRGQTEAFFGQGTRLTVV.

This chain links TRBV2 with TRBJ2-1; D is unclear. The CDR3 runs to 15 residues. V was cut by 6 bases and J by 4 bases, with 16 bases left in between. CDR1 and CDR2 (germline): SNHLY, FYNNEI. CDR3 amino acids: CASSRHAGSYNEQFF. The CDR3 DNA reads TGTGCCAGCAGCCGACACGCTGGGTCTTACAATGAGCAGTTCTTC.

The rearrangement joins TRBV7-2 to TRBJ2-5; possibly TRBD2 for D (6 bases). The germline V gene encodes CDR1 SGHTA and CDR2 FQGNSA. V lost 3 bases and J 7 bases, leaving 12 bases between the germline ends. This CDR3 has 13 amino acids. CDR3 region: CASSFLEGRTQYF. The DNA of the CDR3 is TGTGCCAGCAGCTTCCTGGAGGGGCGGACCCAGTACTTC.

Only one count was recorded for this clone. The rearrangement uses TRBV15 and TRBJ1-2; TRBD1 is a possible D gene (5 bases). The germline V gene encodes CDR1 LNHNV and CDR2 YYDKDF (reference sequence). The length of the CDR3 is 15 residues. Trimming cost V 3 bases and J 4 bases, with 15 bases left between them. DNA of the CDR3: TGTGCCACCAGCAGTAGACAGTCCCCTCCCTATGGCTACACCTTC. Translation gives CATSSRQSPPYGYTF.

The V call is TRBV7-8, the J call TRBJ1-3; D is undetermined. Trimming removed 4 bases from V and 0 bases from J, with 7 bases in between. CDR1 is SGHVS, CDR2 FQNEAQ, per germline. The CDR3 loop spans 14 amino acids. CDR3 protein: CASSSAGSGNTIYF. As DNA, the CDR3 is TGTGCCAGCAGCTCTGCCGGCTCTGGAAACACCATATATTTT.

The CDR3 reads CASSQESAGGPYEQYF. The CDR3 coding sequence is TGTGCCAGCAGCCAAGAGTCAGCGGGAGGTCCCTACGAGCAGTACTTC. The chain joins TRBV4-2 to TRBJ2-7; TRBD2 aligns across 9 bases. The ends lost 0 bases at V and 2 bases at J; junction bases unmatched: 5. Per the germline V gene, CDR1 is LGHNA and CDR2 is YNFKEQ. This CDR3 region has 16 residues.

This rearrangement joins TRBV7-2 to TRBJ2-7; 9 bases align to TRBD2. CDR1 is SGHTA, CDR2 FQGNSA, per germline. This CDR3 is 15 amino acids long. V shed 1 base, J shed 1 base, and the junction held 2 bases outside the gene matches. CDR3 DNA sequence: TGTGCCAGCAGCTTAGTAGCGGGGGAATCCTACGAGCAGTACTTC. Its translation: CASSLVAGESYEQYF.

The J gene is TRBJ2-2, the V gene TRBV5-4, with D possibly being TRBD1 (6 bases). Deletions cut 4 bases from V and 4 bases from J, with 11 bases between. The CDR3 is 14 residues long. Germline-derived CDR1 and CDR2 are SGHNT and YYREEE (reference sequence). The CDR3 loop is CASSPRDTTGELFF. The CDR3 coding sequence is TGTGCCAGCAGCCCCCGGGACACCACCGGGGAGCTGTTTTTT.

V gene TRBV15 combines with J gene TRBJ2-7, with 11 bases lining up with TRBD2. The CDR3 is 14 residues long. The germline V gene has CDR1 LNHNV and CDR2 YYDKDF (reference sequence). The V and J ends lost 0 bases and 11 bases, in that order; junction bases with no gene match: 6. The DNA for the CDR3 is TGTGCCACCAGCAGAGATCTGACTAGCGGGAATAAGTACTTC. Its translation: CATSRDLTSGNKYF.

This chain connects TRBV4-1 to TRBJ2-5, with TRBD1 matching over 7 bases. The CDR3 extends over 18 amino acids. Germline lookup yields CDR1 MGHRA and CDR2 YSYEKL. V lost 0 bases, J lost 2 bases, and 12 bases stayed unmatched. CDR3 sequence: CASSQDPVQGIPQETQYF. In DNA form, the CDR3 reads TGCGCCAGCAGCCAAGATCCGGTACAGGGGATACCTCAAGAGACCCAGTACTTC.

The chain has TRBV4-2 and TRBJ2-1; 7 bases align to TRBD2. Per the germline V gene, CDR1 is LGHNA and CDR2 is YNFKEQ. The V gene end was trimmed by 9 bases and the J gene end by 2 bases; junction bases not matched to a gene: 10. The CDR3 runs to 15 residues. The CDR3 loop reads CASRQASGTYNEQFF. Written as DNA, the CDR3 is TGTGCCAGTCGGCAAGCCAGCGGGACCTACAATGAGCAGTTCTTC.

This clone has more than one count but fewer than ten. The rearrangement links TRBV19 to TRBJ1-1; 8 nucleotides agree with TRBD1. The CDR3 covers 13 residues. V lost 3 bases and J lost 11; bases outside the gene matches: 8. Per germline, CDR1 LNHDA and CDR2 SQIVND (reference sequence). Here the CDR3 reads CASSINTGGRAFF. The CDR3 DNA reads TGTGCCAGTAGTATCAATACAGGGGGTCGGGCTTTCTTT. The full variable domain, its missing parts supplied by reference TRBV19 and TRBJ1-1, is DGGITQSPKYLFRKEGQNVTLSCEQNLNHDAMYWYRQDPGQGLRLIYYSQIVNDFQKGDIAEGYSVSREKKESFPLTVTSAQKNPTAFYLCASSINTGGRAFFGQGTRLTVV.

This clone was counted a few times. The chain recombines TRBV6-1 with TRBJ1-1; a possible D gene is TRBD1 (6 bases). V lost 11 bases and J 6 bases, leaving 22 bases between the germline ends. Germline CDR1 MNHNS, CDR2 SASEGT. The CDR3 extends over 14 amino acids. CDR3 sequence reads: CAHLLPGHPPEAFF. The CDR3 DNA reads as TGTGCCCATTTACTGCCGGGACATCCTCCTGAAGCTTTCTTT.